The clone carrying this T cell receptor (beta chain) was seen only once. The CDR3 contains 13 residues. V gave up 6 bases and J gave up 7 bases, with 13 bases separating them. Germline lookup yields CDR1 ENHRY and CDR2 SYGVKD. The data were produced by immunoSEQ multiplex PCR, yet TCRdb's version contains in-frame clones alone and is incomplete. The profile covers about 39,000 clones, with around 80% appearing a single time and about 0.64% taken by the ten largest. The record originates from a study of T cell changes during pregnancy in multiple sclerosis. This receptor was obtained from a female donor with multiple sclerosis, enrolled in a pregnancy study. The chain combines TRBV10-3 with TRBJ2-1; maybe TRBD1 (5 bases). Sequenced here: CD4+ T cells from peripheral blood mononuclear cells, sampled before pregnancy. The CDR3 DNA reads TGTGCCATCAGGGAATCGTCAGGGAATGAGCAGTTCTTC. This gives the protein CAIRESSGNEQFF.